Presented here are 19 T cell receptor beta chains from one specimen sequenced in a study of blood T cell repertoires in COVID-19. Repertoires were generated with immunoSEQ multiplex PCR, while TCRdb's copy carries only in-frame clones and drops some. The table lists about 210,000 clones, less than 85% of them singletons. Material: peripheral blood. These receptors originate from a woman between 65 and 79 years old with acute or convalescent COVID-19.

V usage is TRBV3-1 (or the pseudogene TRBV3-2) and J usage is TRBJ1-2; 8 bases are a match to TRBD1. This CDR3 has 13 amino acids. J was trimmed by 5 bases and V by 1 base; bases with no gene match: 0. Germline CDR1 and CDR2: LGHDT and YNNKEL (reference sequence). The CDR3 nucleotides are TGTGCCAGCAGCCAAGGACAGGGGTATGGCTACACCTTC. Translated: CASSQGQGYGYTF.

V gene TRBV5-1 combines with J gene TRBJ2-3; D unresolved. Germline CDR1 reads SGHRS; CDR2 reads YFSETQ. Between the trimmed V and J ends, which lost 4 bases and 2 bases, there was a span of 8 bases. This CDR3 contains 13 residues. In DNA, the CDR3 is TGCGCCAGCAGCCAAACTCACACAGATACGCAGTATTTT. It translates to CASSQTHTDTQYF.

The rearrangement joins TRBV5-1 to TRBJ1-5, with TRBD1 as a possible D gene (6 bases). V was trimmed by 2 bases and J by 3 bases, leaving 12 bases between them. This CDR3 is built from 15 residues. CDR1 SGHRS and CDR2 YFSETQ come from the germline V gene. The CDR3 DNA reads as TGCGCCAGCAGCTTTTCAGGGGATAACAATCAGCCCCAGCATTTT. Protein: CASSFSGDNNQPQHF.

The chain employs TRBV4-2 and TRBJ2-2; maybe TRBD2 (5 bases). CDR1 LGHNA and CDR2 YNFKEQ come from the germline V gene. The V end lost 1 base, the J end lost 5 bases, and 14 bases lay between the germline ends. This CDR3 is built from 16 residues. The CDR3 nucleotides are TGTGCCAGCAGCCAAGTCCTCTTTGGCGGGACCGGGGAGCTGTTTTTT. Protein: CASSQVLFGGTGELFF.

The chain is built from TRBV5-1 and TRBJ2-7, with 8 bases lining up with TRBD1. Germline V gene data show CDR1 as SGHRS and CDR2 as YFSETQ. This CDR3 is 14 amino acids long. With 3 bases clipped from V and 3 bases from J, the junction kept 5 bases outside the gene matches. CDR3 sequence reads: CASSSGQVVYEQYF. CDR3 DNA: TGCGCCAGCAGCTCGGGACAGGTAGTCTACGAGCAGTACTTC.

The chain has TRBV19 and TRBJ1-1, with TRBD1 as a possible D gene (6 bases). V was clipped by 4 bases and J by 7 bases, with 16 bases between them. The CDR3 sequence is 14 residues long. CDR1 and CDR2 (germline): LNHDA, SQIVND (reference sequence). The CDR3 reads CASSTQQGRGEAFF. CDR3 DNA: TGTGCCAGTAGTACCCAACAGGGAAGGGGTGAAGCTTTCTTT.

The chain carries TRBV27 and TRBJ1-4, with D uncertain. V lost 7 bases, J lost 5 bases, and 14 bases lay in between. CDR1 is MNHEY, CDR2 SMNVEV, per germline (reference sequence). The CDR3 covers 14 residues. CDR3 sequence reads: CASTLAPKNEKLFF. CDR3 coding DNA: TGTGCCAGCACCCTGGCCCCGAAGAATGAAAAACTGTTTTTT.

This sequence joins TRBV19 and TRBJ1-4; D remains ambiguous. The CDR3 is 13 residues long. V lost 3 bases and J 7 bases, leaving 9 bases between the germline ends. The V gene's germline CDR1 is LNHDA and CDR2 SQIVND (reference sequence). Written as DNA, the CDR3 is TGTGCCAGTAGTATTGGGCGTGGTGAAAAACTGTTTTTT. It specifies CASSIGRGEKLFF.

The chain is built from TRBV18 and TRBJ2-6; 8 nucleotides align to TRBD1. V trimming: 2 bases; J trimming: 2 bases; junction bases outside the gene matches: 2. The CDR3 loop spans 16 amino acids. Per germline, CDR1 KGHSH and CDR2 LQKENI. This chain's CDR3 is CASSPDRGTGANVLTF. CDR3 DNA: TGTGCCAGCTCACCAGACAGGGGAACTGGGGCCAACGTCCTGACTTTC.

The chain links TRBV5-1 to TRBJ2-5, with 7 bases that match TRBD2. The ends lost 7 bases at V and 0 bases at J; junction bases unmatched: 9. CDR1 is SGHRS, CDR2 YFSETQ, per germline. This CDR3 has 15 residues. CDR3 nucleotide sequence: TGCGCCAGCGCCCAGGGAGGGTTGTACCAAGAGACCCAGTACTTC. It specifies CASAQGGLYQETQYF.

This clone has more than one count but fewer than ten. The rearrangement links TRBV3-1 (or the pseudogene TRBV3-2) to TRBJ1-4; 7 nucleotides agree with TRBD1. With V trimmed by 4 bases and J by 7 bases, 6 bases remained unmatched. Germline V gene sequence: CDR1 LGHDT, CDR2 YNNKEL (reference sequence). The CDR3 length is 14 residues. This CDR3 is CASSRTGDPEKLFF. The CDR3 DNA sequence: TGTGCCAGCAGCCGGACAGGTGATCCTGAAAAACTGTTTTTT.

The rearrangement joins TRBV7-7 to TRBJ2-3, with TRBD2 matching over 12 bases. V lost 1 base and J lost 5; bases outside the gene matches: 7. The length of the CDR3 is 17 residues. Germline-derived CDR1 and CDR2 are SSHAT and FNYEAQ (reference sequence). The DNA of the CDR3 is TGTGCCAGCAGCTTAGTTCCTAGCGGGGGGGCCGGAGATACGCAGTATTTT. The encoded protein is CASSLVPSGGAGDTQYF. The full variable domain, rest sourced from reference TRBV7-7 and TRBJ2-3, is GAGVSQSPRYKVTKRGQDVTLRCDPISSHATLYWYQQALGQGPEFLTYFNYEAQPDKSGLPSDRFSAERPEGSISTLTIQRTEQRDSAMYRCASSLVPSGGAGDTQYFGPGTRLTVL.

The rearrangement joins TRBV10-1 to TRBJ2-5; D may be TRBD1 (6 bases). V was shortened by 3 bases and J by 5 bases, with 10 bases between the two germline ends. The CDR3 consists of 13 residues. Germline loops: CDR1 WNHNN, CDR2 SYGVQD (reference sequence). The CDR3 sequence: CASSETGYETQYF. The DNA for the CDR3 is TGCGCCAGCAGTGAAACAGGGTACGAGACCCAGTACTTC.

The CDR3 spells CASSPDSMRAHQPQHF. The CDR3 DNA reads as TGTGCCAGCAGCCCGGACAGTATGAGGGCCCATCAGCCCCAGCATTTT. The gene calls are TRBV7-9 and TRBJ1-5, with D possibly matching TRBD1 (6 bases). The CDR3 sequence is 16 residues long. Trimming pared 5 bases from V and 5 bases from J, leaving 19 bases between. Germline CDR1 SEHNR, CDR2 FQNEAQ (reference sequence). Full variable domain (remainder filled in from reference TRBV7-9 and TRBJ1-5): DTGVSQNPRHKITKRGQNVTFRCDPISEHNRLYWYRQTLGQGPEFLTYFQNEAQLEKSRLLSDRFSAERPKGSFSTLEIQRTEQGDSAMYLCASSPDSMRAHQPQHFGDGTRLSIL.

V usage is TRBV25-1 and J usage is TRBJ1-2; D possibly corresponds to TRBD1 (5 bases). The ends were cut back, 4 bases at V and 8 bases at J, with 14 bases in the middle. CDR3 length: 13 residues. Germline-derived CDR1 and CDR2 are MGHDK and SYGVNS. The CDR3 sequence is CASSAGTALGYTF. In nucleotides, the CDR3 is TGTGCCAGCAGTGCCGGGACTGCTCTAGGCTACACCTTC.

V gene TRBV2 combines with J gene TRBJ2-5; 12 bases map to TRBD1. CDR1 and CDR2 from the germline V gene are SNHLY and FYNNEI. The CDR3 extends over 16 amino acids. The V gene end was trimmed by 2 bases and the J gene end by 4 bases; junction bases not matched to a gene: 5. The CDR3 loop reads CASSELGTGGRETQYF. For the CDR3, the DNA is TGTGCCAGCAGTGAATTAGGGACAGGGGGCCGAGAGACCCAGTACTTC. Using reference TRBV2 and TRBJ2-5 for the parts outside the CDR3, the full variable domain is EPEVTQTPSHQVTQMGQEVILRCVPISNHLYFYWYRQILGQKVEFLVSFYNNEISEKSEIFDDQFSVERPDGSNFTLKIRSTKLEDSAMYFCASSELGTGGRETQYFGPGTRLLVL.

The genes are TRBV15 and TRBJ2-7; TRBD1 might be the D (6 bases). The CDR3 spans 17 residues. The V gene lost 0 bases and the J gene lost 4 bases, with 19 bases spanning the gap. Looked up from germline, CDR1 is LNHNV and CDR2 is YYDKDF (reference sequence). Written as DNA, the CDR3 is TGTGCCACCAGCAGAGATCACCCTAGACAGGTATCGTACGAGCAGTACGTC. It yields the protein CATSRDHPRQVSYEQYV.

The genes are TRBV5-1 and TRBJ2-3; TRBD1 agrees at 7 bases. V gave up 7 bases and J gave up 1 base; unmatched junction bases: 9. Looked up from germline, CDR1 is SGHRS and CDR2 is YFSETQ. This CDR3 is built from 15 residues. The CDR3 bases are TGCGCCAGCCGACCCCCTGGGACAGGCACAGATACGCAGTATTTT. It yields the protein CASRPPGTGTDTQYF.

This rearrangement joins TRBV10-3 to TRBJ2-5; 9 nucleotides align to TRBD2. CDR1 and CDR2 (germline): ENHRY, SYGVKD. Unmatched junction bases numbered 8, after V lost 10 bases and J lost 5 bases. The CDR3 consists of 13 residues. CDR3: CASRREGSETQYF. Here the CDR3 DNA reads TGTGCCAGCCGGCGGGAGGGTAGCGAGACCCAGTACTTC.